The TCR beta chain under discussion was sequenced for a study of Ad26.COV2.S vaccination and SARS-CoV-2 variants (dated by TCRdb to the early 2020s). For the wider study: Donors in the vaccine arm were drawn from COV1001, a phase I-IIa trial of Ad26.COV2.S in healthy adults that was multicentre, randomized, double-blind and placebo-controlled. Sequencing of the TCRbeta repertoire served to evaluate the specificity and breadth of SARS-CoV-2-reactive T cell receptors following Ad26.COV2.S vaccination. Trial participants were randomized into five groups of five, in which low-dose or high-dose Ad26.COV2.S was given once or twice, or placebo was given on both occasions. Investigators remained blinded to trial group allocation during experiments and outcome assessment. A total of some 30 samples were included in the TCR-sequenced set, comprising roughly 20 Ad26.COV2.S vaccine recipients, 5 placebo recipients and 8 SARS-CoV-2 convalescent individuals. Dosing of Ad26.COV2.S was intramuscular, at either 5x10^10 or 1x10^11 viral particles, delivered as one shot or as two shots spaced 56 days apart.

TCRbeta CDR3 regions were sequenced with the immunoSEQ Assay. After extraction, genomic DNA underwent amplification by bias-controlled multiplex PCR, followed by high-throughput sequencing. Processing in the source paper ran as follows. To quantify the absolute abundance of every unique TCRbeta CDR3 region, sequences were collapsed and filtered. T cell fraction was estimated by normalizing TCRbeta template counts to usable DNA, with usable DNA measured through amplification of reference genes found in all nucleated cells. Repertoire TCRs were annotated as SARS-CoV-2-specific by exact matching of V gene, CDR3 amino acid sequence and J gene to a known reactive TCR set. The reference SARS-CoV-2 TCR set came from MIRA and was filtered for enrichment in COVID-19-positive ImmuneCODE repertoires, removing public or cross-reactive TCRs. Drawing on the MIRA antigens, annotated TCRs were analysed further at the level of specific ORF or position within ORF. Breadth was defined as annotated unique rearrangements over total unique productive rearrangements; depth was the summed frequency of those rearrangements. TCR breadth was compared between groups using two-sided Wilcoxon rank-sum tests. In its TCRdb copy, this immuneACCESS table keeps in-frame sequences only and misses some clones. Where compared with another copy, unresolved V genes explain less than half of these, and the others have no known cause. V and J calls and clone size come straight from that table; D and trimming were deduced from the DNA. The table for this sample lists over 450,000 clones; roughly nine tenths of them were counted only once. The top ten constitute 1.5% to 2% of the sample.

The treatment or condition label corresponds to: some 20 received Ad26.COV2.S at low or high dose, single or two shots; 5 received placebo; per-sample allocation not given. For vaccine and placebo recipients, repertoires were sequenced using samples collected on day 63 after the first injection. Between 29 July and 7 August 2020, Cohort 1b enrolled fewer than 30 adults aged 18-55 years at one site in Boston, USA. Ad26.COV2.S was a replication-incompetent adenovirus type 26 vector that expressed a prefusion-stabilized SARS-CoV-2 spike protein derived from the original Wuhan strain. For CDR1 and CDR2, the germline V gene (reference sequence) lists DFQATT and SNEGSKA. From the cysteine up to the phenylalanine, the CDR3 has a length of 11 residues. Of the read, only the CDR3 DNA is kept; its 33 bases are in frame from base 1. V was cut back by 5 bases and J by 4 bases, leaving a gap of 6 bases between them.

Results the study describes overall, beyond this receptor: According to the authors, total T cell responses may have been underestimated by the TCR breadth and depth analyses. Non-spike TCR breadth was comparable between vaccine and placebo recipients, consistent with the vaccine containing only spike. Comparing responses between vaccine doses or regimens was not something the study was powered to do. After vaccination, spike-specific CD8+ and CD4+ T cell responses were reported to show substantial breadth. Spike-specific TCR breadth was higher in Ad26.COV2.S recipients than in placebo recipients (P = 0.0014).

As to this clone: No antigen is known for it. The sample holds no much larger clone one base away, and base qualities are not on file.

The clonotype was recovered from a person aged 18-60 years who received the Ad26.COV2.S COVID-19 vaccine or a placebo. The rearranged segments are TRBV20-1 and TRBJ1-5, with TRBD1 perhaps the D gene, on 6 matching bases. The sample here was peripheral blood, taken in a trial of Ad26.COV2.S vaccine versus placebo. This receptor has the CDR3 CSAGTNQPQHF. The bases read TGCAGTGCTGGGACAAATCAGCCCCAGCATTTT.